Below, one T cell receptor beta chain is given with its context. The data were obtained in a study of patients and donors after allogeneic stem cell transplantation. The germline V gene has CDR1 SGDLS and CDR2 YYNGEE. The V end lost 0 bases, the J end lost 13 bases, and 9 bases lay between the germline ends. CDR3 length equals 11 residues. TCRdb redid the calling of the RT-PCR reads with MiXCR, one entry per CDR3 protein. Among about 960,000 distinct CDR3 sequences listed, more than 15% were seen once. This clonotype was sampled from a human donor who was either an allogeneic HSCT recipient or a stem cell or donor lymphocyte infusion donor (not recorded which). It is not recorded whose cells these are; they may come from a transplant donor. J is TRBJ2-3 and V is TRBV9; D is perhaps TRBD1 (6 bases). The sequencing input was blood, either unsorted or a sorted T cell fraction (not recorded which). The CDR3 sequence: CASSVGQEKYF. CDR3 sequence (DNA): TGTGCCAGCAGCGTAGGACAGGAGAAGTATTTT.